This T cell receptor beta chain stems from a study of T cells in Graves' hyperthyroidism and ophthalmopathy. Amplified regions were TCR beta CDR3 sequences from RNA transcripts. In the first-round RT-PCR of the TCR CDR3, the HTBI primer set was used. TCRdb independently ran MiXCR on the multiplex PCR reads; one entry per CDR3 protein. This sample has 600,000 to 700,000 distinct CDR3 sequences, with roughly 14% found just once. This clonotype was counted many times. The specimen was blood. The clonotype comes from a woman between 40 and 50 years old with Graves' ophthalmopathy.

The CDR3 sequence: CASSETGTSGSYNEQFF. For the CDR3, the DNA is TGTGCCAGCAGTGAAACGGGGACTAGCGGATCCTACAATGAGCAGTTCTTC. V gene TRBV25-1 combines with J gene TRBJ2-1; 11 bases line up with TRBD2. The CDR3 sequence is 17 residues long. V was clipped by 2 bases and J by 1 base; unmatched bases: 4. The germline V gene encodes CDR1 MGHDK and CDR2 SYGVNS.